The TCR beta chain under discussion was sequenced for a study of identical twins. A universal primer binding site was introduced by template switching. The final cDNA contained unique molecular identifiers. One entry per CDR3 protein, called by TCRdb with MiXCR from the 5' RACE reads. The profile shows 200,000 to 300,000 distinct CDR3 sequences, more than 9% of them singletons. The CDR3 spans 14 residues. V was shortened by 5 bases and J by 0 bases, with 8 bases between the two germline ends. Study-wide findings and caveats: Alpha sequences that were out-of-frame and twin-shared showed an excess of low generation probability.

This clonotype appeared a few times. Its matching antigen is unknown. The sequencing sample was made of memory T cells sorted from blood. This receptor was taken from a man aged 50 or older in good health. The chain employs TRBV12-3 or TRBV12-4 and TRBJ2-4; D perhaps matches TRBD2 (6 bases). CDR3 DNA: TGTGCCAGCAGTCCGGGACTAGCCAAAAACATTCAGTACTTC. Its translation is CASSPGLAKNIQYF.